The source of this T cell receptor beta chain is a study of technical replicates of blood from four donors. Germline V CDR1 and CDR2: LNHDA, SQIVND (reference sequence). Trimming removed 1 base from V and 8 bases from J, with 8 bases in between. This CDR3 has 12 amino acids. Profiling relied on immunoSEQ multiplex PCR, and the TCRdb table lists in-frame clones only, not all of them. The data show 65,000 to 95,000 clones, about 97% seen once. The receptor comes from a human donor in good health. Sequenced: T cells isolated from PBMCs. This rearrangement joins TRBV19 to TRBJ1-1; D is ambiguous. The CDR3 DNA is TGTGCCAGTAGTATAGGCGGGTCGGAAGCTTTCTTT. Residues: CASSIGGSEAFF.